Listed below are T cell receptor beta chains from one sample, sequenced in a study of T cell clonotyping in hematopoietic cell transplantation. Using immunoSEQ multiplex PCR, the repertoire was profiled, and TCRdb retains in-frame clones only, with some absent. The repertoire consists of tens of thousands of clones, with just over 85% occurring once and the leading ten covering about 6.1%. Here the sequenced sample was peripheral blood mononuclear cells, taken before stem cell transplant. The receptors come from a man aged 55 to 70 with biphenotypic leukemia. Some clones in this sample may be carry-over from other donors' samples. Both conserved end residues are part of each CDR3. Each record gives: J gene, V gene, D gene, CDR3 DNA, CDR3 protein. A D gene is named only where the DNA matches it firmly.

TRBJ1-1 | TRBV7-2 | TRBD1 | TGTGCCAGCAGCGCTACAGGGGTTGAAGCTTTCTTT | CASSATGVEAFF
TRBJ1-1 | TRBV6-5 | - | TGTGCCAGCACCAGACAGAATGAAGCTTTCTTT | CASTRQNEAFF
TRBJ2-7 | TRBV19 | - | TGTGCCAGTAGCAACAGGGAGTACGAGCAGTACTTC | CASSNREYEQYF
TRBJ1-4 | TRBV28 | - | TGTGCCAGCAGCAGAGGGACGAATGAAAAACTGTTTTTT | CASSRGTNEKLFF
TRBJ1-1 | TRBV7-3 | - | TGTGCCAGCAGCTTACCCGCGGGCGAACCTTTCTTT | CASSLPAGEPFF
TRBJ2-1 | TRBV5-6 | TRBD1 | TGTGCCAGCAGCCAAGACAGGGTCTCCTACAATGAGCAGTTCTTC | CASSQDRVSYNEQFF
TRBJ1-1 | TRBV2 | TRBD1 | TGTGCCAGCTCCCGACAGGGGGCGTACACTGAAGCTTTCTTT | CASSRQGAYTEAFF
TRBJ2-7 | TRBV19 | TRBD1 | TGTGCCAGTAGTTTCAGACAGGGTGAGGCCTACGAGCAGTACTTC | CASSFRQGEAYEQYF
TRBJ2-3 | TRBV10-3 | TRBD1 | TGTGCCATCAGCGCCGGACAGGGACGCGCAGATACGCAGTATTTT | CAISAGQGRADTQYF
TRBJ2-5 | TRBV6-1 | - | TGTGCCAGCACCGAATCACATCTCCTCTGGGAGACCCAGTACTTC | CASTESHLLWETQYF
TRBJ2-1 | TRBV28 | TRBD2 | TGTGCCAGCAGTACCGCGGGAGGGTCCTACAATGAGCAGTTCTTC | CASSTAGGSYNEQFF
TRBJ2-3 | TRBV2 | - | TGTGCCAGCAGTGCCGGGTGGGGAGATACGCAGTATTTT | CASSAGWGDTQYF
TRBJ1-4 | TRBV6-1 | - | TGTGCCAGCAGTGAAGGGACAGCACGACTTGAAAAACTGTTTTTT | CASSEGTARLEKLFF
TRBJ1-2 | TRBV14 | - | TGTGCCAGCAGCCAAGTCTCTCCAGAATTTCCCCCAGGCTACACCTTC | CASSQVSPEFPPGYTF
TRBJ2-7 | TRBV7-8 | - | TGTGCCAGCAGCATCATGAGGGGCAGGCCCTACGAGCAGTACTTC | CASSIMRGRPYEQYF
TRBJ2-7 | TRBV11-3 | - | TGTGCCAGCAGCCCCGGGGACGGATCCTACGAGCAGTACTTC | CASSPGDGSYEQYF